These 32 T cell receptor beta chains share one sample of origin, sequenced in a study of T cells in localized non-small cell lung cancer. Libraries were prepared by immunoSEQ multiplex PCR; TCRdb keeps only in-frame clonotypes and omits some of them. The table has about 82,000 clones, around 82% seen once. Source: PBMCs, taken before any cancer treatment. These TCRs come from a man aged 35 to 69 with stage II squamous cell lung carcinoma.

CDR3 DNA sequence: TGTGCCAGCAGCCCGGGGGACAGCGGGCGGGAGACCCAGTACTTC. Translated: CASSPGDSGRETQYF. The chain carries TRBV6-4 and TRBJ2-5, with D perhaps TRBD1 (7 bases). The CDR3 is 15 residues long. The V gene lost 6 bases and the J gene lost 5 bases, with 19 bases spanning the gap. Germline V gene data show CDR1 as MRHNA and CDR2 as SNTAGT.

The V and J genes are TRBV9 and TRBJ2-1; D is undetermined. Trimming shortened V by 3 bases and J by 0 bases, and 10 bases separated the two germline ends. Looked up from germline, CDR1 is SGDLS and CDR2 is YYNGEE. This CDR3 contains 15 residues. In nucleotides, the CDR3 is TGTGCCAGCAGCGCCGGAGTAAGCTCCTACAATGAGCAGTTCTTC. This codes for CASSAGVSSYNEQFF. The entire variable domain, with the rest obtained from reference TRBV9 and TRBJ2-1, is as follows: DSGVTQTPKHLITATGQRVTLRCSPRSGDLSVYWYQQSLDQGLQFLIQYYNGEERAKGNILERFSAQQFPDLHSELNLSSLELGDSALYFCASSAGVSSYNEQFFGPGTRLTVL.

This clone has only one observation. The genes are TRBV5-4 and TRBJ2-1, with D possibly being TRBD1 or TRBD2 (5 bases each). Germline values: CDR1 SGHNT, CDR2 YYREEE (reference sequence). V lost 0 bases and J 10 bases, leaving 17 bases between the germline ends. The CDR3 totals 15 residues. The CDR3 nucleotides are TGTGCCAGCAGCTTGGCCGGGGCGGCGGCGGACGAGCAGTTCTTC. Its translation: CASSLAGAAADEQFF.

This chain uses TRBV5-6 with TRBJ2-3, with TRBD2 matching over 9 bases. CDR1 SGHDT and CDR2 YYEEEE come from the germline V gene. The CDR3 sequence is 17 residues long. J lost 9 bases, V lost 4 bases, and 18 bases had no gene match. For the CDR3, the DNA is TGTGCCAGCAGCCCCGGGACTAGCAAGCCTCTTCCCCCAACGCAGTATTTT. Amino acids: CASSPGTSKPLPPTQYF. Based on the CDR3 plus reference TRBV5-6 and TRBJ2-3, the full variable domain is DAGVTQSPTHLIKTRGQQVTLRCSPKSGHDTVSWYQQALGQGPQFIFQYYEEEERQRGNFPDRFSGHQFPNYSSELNVNALLLGDSALYLCASSPGTSKPLPPTQYFGPGTRLTVL.

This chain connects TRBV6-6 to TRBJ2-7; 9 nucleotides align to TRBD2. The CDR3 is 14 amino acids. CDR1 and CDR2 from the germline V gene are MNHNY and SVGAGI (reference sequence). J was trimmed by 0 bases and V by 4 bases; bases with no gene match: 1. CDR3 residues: CASSLAGDSYEQYF. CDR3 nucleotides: TGTGCCAGCAGTTTAGCGGGGGACTCCTACGAGCAGTACTTC.

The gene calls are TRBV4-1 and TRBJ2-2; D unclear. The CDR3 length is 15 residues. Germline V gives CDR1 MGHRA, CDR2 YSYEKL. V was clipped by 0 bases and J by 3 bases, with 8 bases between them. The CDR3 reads CASSQDGSDTGELFF. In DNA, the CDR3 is TGCGCCAGCAGCCAAGACGGAAGCGACACCGGGGAGCTGTTTTTT.

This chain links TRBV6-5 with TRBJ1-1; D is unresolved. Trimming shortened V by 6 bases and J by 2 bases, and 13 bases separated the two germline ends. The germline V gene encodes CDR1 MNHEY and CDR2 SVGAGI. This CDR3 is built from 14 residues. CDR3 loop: CASSRSPVNTEAFF. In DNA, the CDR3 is TGTGCCAGCAGCCGATCTCCAGTAAACACTGAAGCTTTCTTT.

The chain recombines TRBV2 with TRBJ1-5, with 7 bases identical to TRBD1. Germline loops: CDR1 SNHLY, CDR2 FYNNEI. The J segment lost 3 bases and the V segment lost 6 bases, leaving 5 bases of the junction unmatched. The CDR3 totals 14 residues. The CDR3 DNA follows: TGTGCCAGCAGCATACAGGGGAACAATCAGCCCCAGCATTTT. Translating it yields CASSIQGNNQPQHF.

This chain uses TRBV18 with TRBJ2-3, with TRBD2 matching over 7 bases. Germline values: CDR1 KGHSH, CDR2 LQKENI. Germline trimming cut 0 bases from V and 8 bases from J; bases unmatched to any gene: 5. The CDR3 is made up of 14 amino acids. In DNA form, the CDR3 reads TGTGCCAGCTCACCACCCCGGGGGGTGGTTACGCAGTATTTT. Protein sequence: CASSPPRGVVTQYF.

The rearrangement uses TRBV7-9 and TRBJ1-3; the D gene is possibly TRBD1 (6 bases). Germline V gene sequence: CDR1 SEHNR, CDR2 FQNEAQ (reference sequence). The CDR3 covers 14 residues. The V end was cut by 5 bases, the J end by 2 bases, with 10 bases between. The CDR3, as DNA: TGTGCCAGCAGCCTCAGGGGAACTGGAAACACCATATATTTT. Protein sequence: CASSLRGTGNTIYF.

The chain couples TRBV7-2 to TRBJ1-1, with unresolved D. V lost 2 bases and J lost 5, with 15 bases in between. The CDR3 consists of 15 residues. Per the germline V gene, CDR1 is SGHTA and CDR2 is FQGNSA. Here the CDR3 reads CASSLMAGVETEAFF. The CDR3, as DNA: TGTGCCAGCAGCTTAATGGCCGGGGTTGAGACTGAAGCTTTCTTT.

CDR3 sequence reads: CASSTRTSGSNEQYF. CDR3 DNA: TGTGCCAGTAGTACCAGGACTAGCGGGAGCAACGAGCAGTACTTC. The rearrangement uses TRBV19 and TRBJ2-7; 13 bases fit TRBD2. With V trimmed by 4 bases and J by 5 bases, 5 bases remained unmatched. The CDR3 runs to 15 residues. Germline V gene lookup returns CDR1 LNHDA and CDR2 SQIVND (reference sequence).

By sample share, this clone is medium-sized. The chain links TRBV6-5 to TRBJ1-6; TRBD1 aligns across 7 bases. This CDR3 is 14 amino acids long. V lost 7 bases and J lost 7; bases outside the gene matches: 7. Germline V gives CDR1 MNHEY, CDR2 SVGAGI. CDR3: CASTDRWANSPLHF. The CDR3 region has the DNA TGTGCCAGCACGGACAGGTGGGCCAATTCACCCCTCCACTTT.

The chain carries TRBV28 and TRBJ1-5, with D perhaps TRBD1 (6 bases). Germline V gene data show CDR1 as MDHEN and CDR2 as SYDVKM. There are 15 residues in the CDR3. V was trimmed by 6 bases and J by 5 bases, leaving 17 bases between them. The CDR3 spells CASRQTGIADQPQHF. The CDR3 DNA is TGTGCCAGCAGGCAGACAGGTATAGCCGATCAGCCCCAGCATTTT.

CDR3 in amino acids: CASSYLRDSEQYF. For the CDR3, the DNA is TGTGCCAGCAGTTACCTCCGGGACTCCGAGCAGTACTTC. J is TRBJ2-7 and V is TRBV6-5; TRBD2 is a possible D gene (6 bases). CDR3 length equals 13 residues. Germline V gene sequence: CDR1 MNHEY, CDR2 SVGAGI. V gave up 2 bases and J gave up 6 bases, with 11 bases separating them.

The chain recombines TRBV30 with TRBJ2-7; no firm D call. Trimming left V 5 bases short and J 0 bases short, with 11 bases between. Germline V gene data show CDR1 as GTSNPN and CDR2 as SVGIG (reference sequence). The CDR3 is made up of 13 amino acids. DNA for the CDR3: TGTGCCTGGGCCCGTGGGCTCTCCTACGAGCAGTACTTC. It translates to CAWARGLSYEQYF.

CDR3: CASSLGLALNEQFF. CDR3 sequence (DNA): TGTGCCAGCAGTTTAGGTCTAGCTTTGAATGAGCAGTTCTTC. The J gene is TRBJ2-1, the V gene TRBV28; possibly TRBD2 for D (5 bases). Looked up from germline, CDR1 is MDHEN and CDR2 is SYDVKM. This CDR3 comprises 14 residues. V lost 2 bases and J 7 bases, leaving 12 bases between the germline ends.

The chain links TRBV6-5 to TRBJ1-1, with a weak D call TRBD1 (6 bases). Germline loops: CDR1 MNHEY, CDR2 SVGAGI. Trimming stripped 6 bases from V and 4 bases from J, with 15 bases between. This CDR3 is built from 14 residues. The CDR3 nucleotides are TGTGCCAGCAGGGCCGGGACATCGCGCACTGAAGCTTTCTTT. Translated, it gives CASRAGTSRTEAFF.

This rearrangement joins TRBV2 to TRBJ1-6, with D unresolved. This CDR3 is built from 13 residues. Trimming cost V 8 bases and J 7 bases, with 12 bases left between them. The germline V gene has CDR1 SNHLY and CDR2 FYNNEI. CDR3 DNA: TGTGCCAGCGAGGAGACGGAGAATTCACCCCTCCACTTT. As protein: CASEETENSPLHF. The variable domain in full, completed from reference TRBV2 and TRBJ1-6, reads EPEVTQTPSHQVTQMGQEVILRCVPISNHLYFYWYRQILGQKVEFLVSFYNNEISEKSEIFDDQFSVERPDGSNFTLKIRSTKLEDSAMYFCASEETENSPLHFGNGTRLTVT.

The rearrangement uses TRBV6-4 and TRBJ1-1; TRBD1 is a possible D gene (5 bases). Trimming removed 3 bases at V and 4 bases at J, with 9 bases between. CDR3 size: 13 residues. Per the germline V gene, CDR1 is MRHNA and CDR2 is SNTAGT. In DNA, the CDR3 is TGTGCCAGCAGTGAAGCGGGGGGCACTGAAGCTTTCTTT. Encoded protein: CASSEAGGTEAFF.

The CDR3 loop reads CASSPDRQYEQYF. The CDR3 DNA reads as TGTGCCAGCAGCCCCGACAGGCAGTACGAGCAGTACTTC. V and J are TRBV7-2 and TRBJ2-7; D is perhaps TRBD1 (6 bases). CDR3 size: 13 residues. V was shortened by 5 bases and J by 4 bases, with 12 bases between the two germline ends. Germline assignment: CDR1 SGHTA and CDR2 FQGNSA.

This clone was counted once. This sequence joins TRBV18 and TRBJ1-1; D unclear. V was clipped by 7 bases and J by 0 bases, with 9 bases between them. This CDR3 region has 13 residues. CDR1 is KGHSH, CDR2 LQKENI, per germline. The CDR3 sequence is CASFIGMNTEAFF. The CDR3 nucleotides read TGTGCCAGCTTTATAGGGATGAACACTGAAGCTTTCTTT.

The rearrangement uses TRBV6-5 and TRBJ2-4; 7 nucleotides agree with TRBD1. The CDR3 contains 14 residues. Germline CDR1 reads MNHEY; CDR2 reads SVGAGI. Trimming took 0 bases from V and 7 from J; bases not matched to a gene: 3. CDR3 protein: CASSYSGGTNIQYF. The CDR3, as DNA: TGTGCCAGCAGTTACTCAGGGGGCACTAACATTCAGTACTTC.

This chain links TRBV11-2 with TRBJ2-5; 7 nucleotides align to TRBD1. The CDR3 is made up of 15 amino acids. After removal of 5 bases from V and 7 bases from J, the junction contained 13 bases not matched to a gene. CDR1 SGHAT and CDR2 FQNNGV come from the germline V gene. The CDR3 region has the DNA TGTGCCAGCAGCGTGACACAGGGGCCCTGGTGGACCCAGTACTTC. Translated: CASSVTQGPWWTQYF.

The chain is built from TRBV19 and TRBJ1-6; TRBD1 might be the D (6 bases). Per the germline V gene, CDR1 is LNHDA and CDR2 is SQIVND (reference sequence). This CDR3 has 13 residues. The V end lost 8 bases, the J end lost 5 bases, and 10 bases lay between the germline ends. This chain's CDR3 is CASRQVDNSPLHF. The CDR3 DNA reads TGTGCCAGTCGACAGGTGGATAATTCACCCCTCCACTTT.

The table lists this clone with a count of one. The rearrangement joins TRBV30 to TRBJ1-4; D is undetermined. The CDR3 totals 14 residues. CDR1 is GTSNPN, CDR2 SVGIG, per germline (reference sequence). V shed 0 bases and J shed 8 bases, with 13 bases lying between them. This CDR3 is CAWSVVRLDEKLFF. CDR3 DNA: TGTGCCTGGAGTGTAGTACGCCTGGACGAAAAACTGTTTTTT.

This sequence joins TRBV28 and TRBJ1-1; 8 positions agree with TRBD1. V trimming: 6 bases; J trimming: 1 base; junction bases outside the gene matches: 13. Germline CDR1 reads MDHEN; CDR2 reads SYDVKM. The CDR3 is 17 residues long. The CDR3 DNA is TGTGCCAGCAGGGTTCCGGGACAGGACTCCTGGAACACTGAAGCTTTCTTT. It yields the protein CASRVPGQDSWNTEAFF.

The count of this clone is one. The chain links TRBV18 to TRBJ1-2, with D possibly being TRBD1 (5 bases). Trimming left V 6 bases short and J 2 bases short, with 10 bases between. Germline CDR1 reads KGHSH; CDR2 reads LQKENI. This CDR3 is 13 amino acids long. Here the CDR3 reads CASSREQNYGYTF. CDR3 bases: TGTGCCAGCTCCAGGGAACAGAACTATGGCTACACCTTC.

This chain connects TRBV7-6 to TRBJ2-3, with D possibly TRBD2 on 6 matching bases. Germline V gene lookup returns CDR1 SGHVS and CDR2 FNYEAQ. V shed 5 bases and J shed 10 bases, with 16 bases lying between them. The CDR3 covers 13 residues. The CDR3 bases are TGTGCCAGCAGCCCAGCCGGGGGAAGAGCGCAGTATTTT. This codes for CASSPAGGRAQYF.

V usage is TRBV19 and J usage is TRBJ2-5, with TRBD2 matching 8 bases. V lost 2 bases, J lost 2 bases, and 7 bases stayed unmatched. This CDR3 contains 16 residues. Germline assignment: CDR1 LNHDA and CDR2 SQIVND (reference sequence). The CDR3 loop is CASSIMALAVQETQYF. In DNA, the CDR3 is TGTGCCAGTAGTATAATGGCACTAGCGGTTCAAGAGACCCAGTACTTC.

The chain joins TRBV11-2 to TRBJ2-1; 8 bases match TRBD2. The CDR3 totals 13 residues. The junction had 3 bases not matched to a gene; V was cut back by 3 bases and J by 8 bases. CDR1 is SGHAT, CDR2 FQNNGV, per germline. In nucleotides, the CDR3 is TGTGCCAGCAGCTTCGGGAGGGCCTATGAGCAGTTCTTC. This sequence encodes CASSFGRAYEQFF.

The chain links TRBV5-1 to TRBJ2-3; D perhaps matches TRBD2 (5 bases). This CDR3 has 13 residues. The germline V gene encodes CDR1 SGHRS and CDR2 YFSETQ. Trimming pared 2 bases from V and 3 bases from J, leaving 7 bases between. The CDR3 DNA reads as TGCGCCAGCAGCTTTGGCGGGACAGATACGCAGTATTTT. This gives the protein CASSFGGTDTQYF.